This TCR beta chain is drawn from a study of T cell responses to AZD1222 COVID-19 vaccine. Overall study results and limits: Spike-specific TCR breadth and depth went up after people got two AZD1222 doses.

The germline gives CDR1 SGHTS, CDR2 YDEGEE. The length of the CDR3 is 15 residues. V was trimmed by 3 bases and J by 2 bases, leaving 11 bases between them. This clone was recorded once. Its antigen remains unknown. Assay: immunoSEQ multiplex PCR; the TCRdb copy retains only in-frame clones and omits some. This sample yields over 65,000 clones, of which about 91% are seen a single time; 6% to 8.5% belongs to the top ten. The sample here was peripheral blood, taken on day 0 of MenACWY control vaccination. J is TRBJ2-2 and V is TRBV5-8, with D perhaps given as TRBD1 or TRBD2 (5 bases each). The receptor's source is an adult in good health. Here the CDR3 DNA reads TGTGCCAGCAGCTGGCAAGGGACCAACACCGGGGAGCTGTTTTTT. Translated: CASSWQGTNTGELFF.